One sample yielded the 15 T cell receptor beta chains listed below, sequenced in a study of OX40 agonist ivuxolimab in advanced cancers. Sequenced by immunoSEQ multiplex PCR; TCRdb stores in-frame clones only, minus some. The data contain roughly 50,000 clones, around 89% of them seen just once; the ten biggest clones take up 1.1% to 1.5%. This material consisted of CD4+ or CD8+ T cells sorted from blood, taken in a trial of the OX40 agonist ivuxolimab. The receptor set was obtained from an adult with an advanced solid tumor such as melanoma, head and neck, liver or kidney cancer.

The genes are TRBV9 and TRBJ1-5, with TRBD1 matching 8 bases. Per germline, CDR1 SGDLS and CDR2 YYNGEE. The length of the CDR3 is 14 residues. V gave up 3 bases and J gave up 5 bases; unmatched junction bases: 4. DNA for the CDR3: TGTGCCAGCAGCGAGGGGACAGGTTATCAGCCCCAGCATTTT. It is translated as CASSEGTGYQPQHF.

V gene TRBV10-3 combines with J gene TRBJ1-1; 7 bases are a match to TRBD1. Trimming at V came to 9 bases and at J to 5 bases, leaving 9 bases not matched to a gene. Germline lookup yields CDR1 ENHRY and CDR2 SYGVKD. The CDR3 has 13 amino acids. The CDR3: CAMKTGPGTEAFF. The CDR3 bases are TGTGCCATGAAGACAGGGCCAGGGACTGAAGCTTTCTTT.

V is TRBV5-6 and J is TRBJ2-1, with a possible D match to TRBD2 (7 bases). The CDR3 consists of 18 residues. CDR1 is SGHDT, CDR2 YYEEEE, per germline. V was clipped by 4 bases and J by 9 bases, with 29 bases between them. The CDR3 coding sequence is TGTGCCAGCAGCCCGAGTGCGGGCGGGGGCTCCCCAAGAGGTGAGCAGTTCTTC. Its protein is CASSPSAGGGSPRGEQFF.

The chain joins TRBV5-1 to TRBJ2-3; weak D call: TRBD1 (7 bases). Germline V gene sequence: CDR1 SGHRS, CDR2 YFSETQ. V lost 0 bases to trimming and J lost 4 bases, with 24 bases between them. The CDR3 sequence is 19 residues long. CDR3 in amino acids: CASSLGIGGRLTGADTQYF. In nucleotides, the CDR3 is TGCGCCAGCAGCTTGGGAATTGGGGGGAGATTAACAGGGGCAGATACGCAGTATTTT.

V gene TRBV28 combines with J gene TRBJ1-5; D may be TRBD1 (6 bases). Germline-derived CDR1 and CDR2 are MDHEN and SYDVKM. The CDR3 totals 12 residues. Between the trimmed V and J ends, which lost 11 bases and 5 bases, there was a span of 13 bases. The CDR3, as DNA: TGTGCCGCGGGGGGGGGCGATCAGCCCCAGCATTTT. Translation: CAAGGGDQPQHF. Filled out from reference TRBV28 and TRBJ1-5, the complete variable domain reads DVKVTQSSRYLVKRTGEKVFLECVQDMDHENMFWYRQDPGLGLRLIYFSYDVKMKEKGDIPEGYSVSREKKERFSLILESASTNQTSMYLCAAGGGDQPQHFGDGTRLSIL.

The V and J genes are TRBV18 and TRBJ1-5; D not certain. Trimming removed 5 bases from V and 0 bases from J, with 17 bases in between. CDR1 and CDR2 (germline): KGHSH, LQKENI. The CDR3 extends over 17 amino acids. CDR3 residues: CASSIHQSLDSNQPQHF. CDR3 nucleotide sequence: TGTGCCAGCTCAATCCATCAGTCTCTTGATAGCAATCAGCCCCAGCATTTT.

This chain connects TRBV2 to TRBJ2-1; D gene uncertain. V lost 7 bases to trimming and J lost 3 bases, with 10 bases between them. The CDR3 extends over 13 amino acids. Per germline, CDR1 SNHLY and CDR2 FYNNEI. CDR3 in DNA: TGTGCCAGCATGGAGCAATACTACAATGAGCAGTTCTTC. It is translated as CASMEQYYNEQFF.

The chain has TRBV7-2 and TRBJ2-7, with 7 bases that match TRBD2. Germline V gene data show CDR1 as SGHTA and CDR2 as FQGNSA. CDR3 length: 15 residues. V shed 5 bases, J shed 6 bases, and the junction held 13 bases outside the gene matches. This CDR3 reads CASSPASGTWSEQYF. Here the CDR3 DNA reads TGTGCCAGCAGCCCGGCCAGCGGGACGTGGTCCGAGCAGTACTTC.

The chain uses TRBV6-6 and TRBJ2-7; 9 bases agree with TRBD1. The germline gives CDR1 MNHNY, CDR2 SVGAGI (reference sequence). J was trimmed by 6 bases and V by 8 bases; bases with no gene match: 11. The CDR3 covers 14 residues. The CDR3 DNA reads TGTGCCAGCGGGGAGGACAGGGGTGCGGGCGAGCAGTACTTC. Amino acids: CASGEDRGAGEQYF.

The chain couples TRBV30 to TRBJ1-1; 8 bases map to TRBD1. The CDR3 has 16 residues. Germline trimming cut 2 bases from V and 3 bases from J; bases unmatched to any gene: 11. Germline lookup yields CDR1 GTSNPN and CDR2 SVGIG (reference sequence). The CDR3 sequence is CAWSPKSGTGDTEAFF. The CDR3 coding sequence is TGTGCCTGGAGTCCAAAATCCGGGACAGGAGACACTGAAGCTTTCTTT.

The rearrangement links TRBV6-1 to TRBJ1-1; the D gene is possibly TRBD1 (5 bases). The germline V gene encodes CDR1 MNHNS and CDR2 SASEGT. The CDR3 length is 14 residues. V lost 5 bases and J 1 base, leaving 11 bases between the germline ends. CDR3 sequence: CASSLLTGNTEAFF. The CDR3, as DNA: TGTGCCAGCAGTCTACTCACAGGGAACACTGAAGCTTTCTTT.

CDR3 DNA sequence: TGTGCCAGCAGTGGCCCGGGGGGCCCCTATGGCTACACCTTC. It encodes CASSGPGGPYGYTF. This chain links TRBV6-5 with TRBJ1-2; D might be TRBD1 (6 bases). This CDR3 spans 14 amino acids. V was pared by 5 bases and J by 4 bases, with 14 bases between. Looked up from germline, CDR1 is MNHEY and CDR2 is SVGAGI.

The chain is built from TRBV29-1 and TRBJ1-2; maybe TRBD1 (6 bases). Germline CDR1 SQVTM, CDR2 ANQGSEA. V shed 4 bases and J shed 6 bases, with 18 bases lying between them. The CDR3 loop spans 14 amino acids. The CDR3 region has the DNA TGCAGCGTTGTTAACAGGGAATTCCCCAATGGCTACACCTTC. Residues: CSVVNREFPNGYTF.

The chain has TRBV30 and TRBJ2-3, with 7 bases identical to TRBD2. Trimming at V came to 1 base and at J to 6 bases, leaving 13 bases not matched to a gene. CDR1 GTSNPN and CDR2 SVGIG come from the germline V gene (reference sequence). The CDR3 runs to 16 residues. CDR3 amino acids: CAWSAGSSGGSDTQYF. The CDR3, as DNA: TGTGCCTGGAGTGCTGGGTCTAGCGGCGGGTCTGATACGCAGTATTTT.

This chain joins TRBV6-5 and TRBJ1-2, with TRBD1 matching 8 bases. J gave up 4 bases and V 6 bases, and 10 bases lay outside the gene matches. Germline lookup yields CDR1 MNHEY and CDR2 SVGAGI. CDR3 size: 15 residues. In DNA, the CDR3 is TGTGCCAGCAGGACCTCCGGGACAGGCCCCTATGGCTACACCTTC. Amino acid sequence: CASRTSGTGPYGYTF.